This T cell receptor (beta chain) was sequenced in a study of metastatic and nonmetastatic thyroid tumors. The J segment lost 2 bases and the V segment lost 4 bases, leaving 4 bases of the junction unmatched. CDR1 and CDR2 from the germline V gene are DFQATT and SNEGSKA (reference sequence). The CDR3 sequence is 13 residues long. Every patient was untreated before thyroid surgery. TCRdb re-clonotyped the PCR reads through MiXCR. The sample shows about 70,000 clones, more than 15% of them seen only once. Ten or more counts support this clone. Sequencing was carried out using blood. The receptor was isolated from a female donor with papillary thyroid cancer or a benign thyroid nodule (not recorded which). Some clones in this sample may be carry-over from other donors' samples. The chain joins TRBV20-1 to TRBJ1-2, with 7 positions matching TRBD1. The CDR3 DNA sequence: TGCAGTGCTACCGCAGGGGGGAACTATGGCTACACCTTC. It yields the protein CSATAGGNYGYTF.